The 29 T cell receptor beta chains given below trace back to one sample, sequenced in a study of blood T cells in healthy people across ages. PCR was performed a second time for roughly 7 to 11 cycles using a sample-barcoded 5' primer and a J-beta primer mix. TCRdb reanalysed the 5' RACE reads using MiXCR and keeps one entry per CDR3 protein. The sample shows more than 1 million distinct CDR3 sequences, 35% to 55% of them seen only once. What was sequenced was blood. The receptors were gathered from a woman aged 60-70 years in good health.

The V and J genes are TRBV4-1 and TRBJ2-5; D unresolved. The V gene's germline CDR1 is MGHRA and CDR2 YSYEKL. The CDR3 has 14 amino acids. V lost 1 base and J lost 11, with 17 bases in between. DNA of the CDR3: TGCGCCAGCAGCCAAGGTCAAGGTGCGGCGGAGCAGTACTTC. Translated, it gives CASSQGQGAAEQYF.

CDR3 bases: TGCGCCAGCAGCTTGGAGGGCCCTAGCGGGAGGGCCGTTAGCACCGGGGAGCTGTTTTTT. Its translation: CASSLEGPSGRAVSTGELFF. V and J are TRBV5-1 and TRBJ2-2, with 12 positions matching TRBD2. CDR3 length: 20 amino acids. Germline lookup yields CDR1 SGHRS and CDR2 YFSETQ. The trim removed 0 bases at V and 4 bases at J, leaving 13 bases unmatched.

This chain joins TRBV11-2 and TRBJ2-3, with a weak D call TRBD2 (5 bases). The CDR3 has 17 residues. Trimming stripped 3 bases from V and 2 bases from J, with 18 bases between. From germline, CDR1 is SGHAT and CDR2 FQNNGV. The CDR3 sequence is CASSLVLASSLTDTQYF. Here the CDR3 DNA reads TGTGCCAGCAGCTTGGTTCTAGCATCCTCACTCACAGATACGCAGTATTTT.

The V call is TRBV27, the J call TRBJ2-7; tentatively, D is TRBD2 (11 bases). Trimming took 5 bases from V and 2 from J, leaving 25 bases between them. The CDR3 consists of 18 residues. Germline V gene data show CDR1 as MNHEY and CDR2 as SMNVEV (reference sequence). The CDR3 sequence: CASSTRDRGLAEAYEQYF. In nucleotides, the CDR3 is TGTGCCAGCAGTACCCGGGACAGGGGACTAGCGGAGGCCTACGAGCAGTACTTC.

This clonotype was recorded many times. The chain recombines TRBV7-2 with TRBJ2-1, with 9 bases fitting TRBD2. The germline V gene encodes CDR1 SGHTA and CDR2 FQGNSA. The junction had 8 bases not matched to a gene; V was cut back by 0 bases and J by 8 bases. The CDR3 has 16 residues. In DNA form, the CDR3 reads TGTGCCAGCAGCTTAGCTGGCGGGAGGGTTATATATGAGCAGTTCTTC. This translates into CASSLAGGRVIYEQFF.

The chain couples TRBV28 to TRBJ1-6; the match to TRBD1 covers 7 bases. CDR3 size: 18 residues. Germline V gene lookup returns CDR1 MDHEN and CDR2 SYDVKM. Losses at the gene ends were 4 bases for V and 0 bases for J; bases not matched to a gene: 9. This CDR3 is CASSSGGSPFSYNSPLHF. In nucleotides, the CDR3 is TGTGCCAGCAGTTCAGGGGGGTCACCCTTCTCCTATAATTCACCCCTCCACTTT.

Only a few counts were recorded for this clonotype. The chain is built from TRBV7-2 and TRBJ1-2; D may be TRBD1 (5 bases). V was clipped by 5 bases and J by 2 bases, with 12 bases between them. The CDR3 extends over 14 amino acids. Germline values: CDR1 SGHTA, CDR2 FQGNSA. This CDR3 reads CASSQDTENYGYTF. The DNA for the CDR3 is TGTGCCAGCAGCCAGGACACGGAAAACTATGGCTACACCTTC.

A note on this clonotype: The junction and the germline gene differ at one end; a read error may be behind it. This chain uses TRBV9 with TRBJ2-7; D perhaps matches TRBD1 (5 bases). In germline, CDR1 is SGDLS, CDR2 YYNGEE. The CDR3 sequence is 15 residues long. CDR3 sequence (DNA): TGTGCCGGCAGCGTAGGGTGGGGCAGTTCCTACGAGCAGTACTTC. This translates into CAGSVGWGSSYEQYF.

The CDR3 region has the DNA TGTGCCAGCAGTTACTCAGGCGACAGGGCCCAAGAGACCCAGTACTTC. Protein sequence: CASSYSGDRAQETQYF. This chain links TRBV6-5 with TRBJ2-5; 7 bases map to TRBD1. The germline V gene encodes CDR1 MNHEY and CDR2 SVGAGI. This CDR3 contains 16 residues. Germline trimming cut 0 bases from V and 1 base from J; bases unmatched to any gene: 5.

The CDR3 here is CASSFSSGGGLSYEQYF. The CDR3 DNA is TGTGCCAGCAGTTTCTCGAGCGGGGGGGGTTTGTCTTACGAGCAGTACTTC. The chain recombines TRBV12-3 or TRBV12-4 with TRBJ2-7; 10 nucleotides agree with TRBD2. This CDR3 spans 17 amino acids. V dropped 3 bases and J dropped 4; count of bases not matched to a gene: 12.

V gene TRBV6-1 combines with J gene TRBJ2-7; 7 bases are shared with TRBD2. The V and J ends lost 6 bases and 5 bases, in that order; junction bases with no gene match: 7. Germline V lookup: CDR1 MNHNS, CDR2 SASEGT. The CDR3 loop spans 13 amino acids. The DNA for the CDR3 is TGTGCCAGCAGCGACACTAGCGTCGACGAGCAGTACTTC. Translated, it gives CASSDTSVDEQYF.

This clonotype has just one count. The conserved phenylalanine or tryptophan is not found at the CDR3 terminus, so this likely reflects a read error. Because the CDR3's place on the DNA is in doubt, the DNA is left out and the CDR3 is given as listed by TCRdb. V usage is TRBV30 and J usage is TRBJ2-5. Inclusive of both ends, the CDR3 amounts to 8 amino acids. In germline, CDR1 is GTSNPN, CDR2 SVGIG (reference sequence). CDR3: CAWLVRRL.

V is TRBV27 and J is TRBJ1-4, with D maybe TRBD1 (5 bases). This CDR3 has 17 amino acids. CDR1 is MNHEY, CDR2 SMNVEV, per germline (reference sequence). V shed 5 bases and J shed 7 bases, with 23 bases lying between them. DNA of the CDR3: TGTGCCAGCAGTCCATACGACATTTCAGGGAGGAGTGAAAAACTGTTTTTT. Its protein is CASSPYDISGRSEKLFF.

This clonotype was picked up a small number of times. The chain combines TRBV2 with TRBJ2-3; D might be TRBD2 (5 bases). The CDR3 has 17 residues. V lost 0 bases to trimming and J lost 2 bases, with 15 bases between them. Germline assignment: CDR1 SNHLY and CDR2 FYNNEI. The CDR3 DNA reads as TGTGCCAGCAGTGAAGCGCGAGCGGCGAGGAACACAGATACGCAGTATTTT. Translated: CASSEARAARNTDTQYF.

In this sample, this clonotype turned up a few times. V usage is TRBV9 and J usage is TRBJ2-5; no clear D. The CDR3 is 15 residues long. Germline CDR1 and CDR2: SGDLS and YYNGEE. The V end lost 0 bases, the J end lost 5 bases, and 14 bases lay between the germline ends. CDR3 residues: CASSVGVGRGETQYF. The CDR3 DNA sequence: TGTGCCAGCAGCGTAGGGGTAGGGCGTGGGGAGACCCAGTACTTC.

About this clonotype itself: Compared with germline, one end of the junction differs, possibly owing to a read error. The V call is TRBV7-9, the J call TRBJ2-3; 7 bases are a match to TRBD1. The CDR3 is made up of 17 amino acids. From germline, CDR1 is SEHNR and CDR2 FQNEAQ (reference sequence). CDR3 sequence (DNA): TGTGCCAGCAGCTTGGTGGCAGGGGGACGCAGCACAGATACGCGGTATTTT. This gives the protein CASSLVAGGRSTDTRYF.

The CDR3 DNA reads as TGTGCCAGCAGCTCCTGGACTAGCGGGAGTGTCGGGCCTCCCGAGACCCAGTACTTC. Protein: CASSSWTSGSVGPPETQYF. The chain uses TRBV11-2 and TRBJ2-5, with TRBD2 matching 13 bases. The CDR3 is 19 amino acids. The germline CDR1 and CDR2 sequences are SGHAT and FQNNGV. Trimming at V came to 4 bases and at J to 5 bases, leaving 16 bases not matched to a gene.

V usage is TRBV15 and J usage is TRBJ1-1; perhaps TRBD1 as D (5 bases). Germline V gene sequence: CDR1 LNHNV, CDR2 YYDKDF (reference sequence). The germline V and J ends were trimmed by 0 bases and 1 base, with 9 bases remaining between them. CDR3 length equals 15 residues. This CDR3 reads CATSRDSTENTEAFF. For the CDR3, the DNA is TGTGCCACCAGCAGAGATTCGACAGAGAACACTGAAGCTTTCTTT.

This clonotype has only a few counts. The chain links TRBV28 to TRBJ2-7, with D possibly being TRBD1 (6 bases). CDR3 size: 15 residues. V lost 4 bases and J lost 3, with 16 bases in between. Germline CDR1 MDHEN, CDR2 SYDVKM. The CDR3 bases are TGTGCCAGCAGTTCGCCTCGGACAGCCCTCTACGAGCAGTACTTC. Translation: CASSSPRTALYEQYF.

Here the CDR3 reads CASSYSLAGGDTQYF. CDR3 sequence (DNA): TGTGCCAGCAGTTACTCGCTAGCGGGAGGGGATACGCAGTATTTT. J is TRBJ2-3 and V is TRBV6-5; 12 positions match TRBD2. Germline CDR1 MNHEY, CDR2 SVGAGI. CDR3 length: 15 residues. With 0 bases clipped from V and 6 bases from J, the junction kept 1 base outside the gene matches.

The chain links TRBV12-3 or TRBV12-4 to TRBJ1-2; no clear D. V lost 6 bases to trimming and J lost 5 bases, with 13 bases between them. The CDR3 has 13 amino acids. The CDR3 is CASSLLFSYGYTF. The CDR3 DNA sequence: TGTGCCAGCAGCCTCCTTTTTAGTTATGGCTACACCTTC.

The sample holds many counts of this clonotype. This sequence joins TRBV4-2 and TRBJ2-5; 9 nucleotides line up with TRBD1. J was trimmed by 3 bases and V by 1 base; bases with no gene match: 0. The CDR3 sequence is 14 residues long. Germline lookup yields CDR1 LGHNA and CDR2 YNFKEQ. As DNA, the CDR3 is TGTGCCAGCAGCCAAGGGACAGGGGAAGAGACCCAGTACTTC. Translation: CASSQGTGEETQYF.

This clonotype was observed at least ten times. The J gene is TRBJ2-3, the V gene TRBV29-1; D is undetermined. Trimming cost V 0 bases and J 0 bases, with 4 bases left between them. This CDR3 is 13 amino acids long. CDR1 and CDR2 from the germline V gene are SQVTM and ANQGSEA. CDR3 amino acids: CSVEDRSTDTQYF. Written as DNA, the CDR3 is TGCAGCGTTGAAGACAGGAGCACAGATACGCAGTATTTT.

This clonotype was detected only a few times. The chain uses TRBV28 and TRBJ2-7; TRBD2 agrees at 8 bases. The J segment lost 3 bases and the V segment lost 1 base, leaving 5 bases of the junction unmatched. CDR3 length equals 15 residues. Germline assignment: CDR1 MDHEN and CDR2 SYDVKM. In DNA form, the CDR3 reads TGTGCCAGCAGTTTATCACGGGGGGGAGGCTACGAGCAGTACTTC. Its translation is CASSLSRGGGYEQYF. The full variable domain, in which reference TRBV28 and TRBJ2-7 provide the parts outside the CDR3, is DVKVTQSSRYLVKRTGEKVFLECVQDMDHENMFWYRQDPGLGLRLIYFSYDVKMKEKGDIPEGYSVSREKKERFSLILESASTNQTSMYLCASSLSRGGGYEQYFGPGTRLTVT.

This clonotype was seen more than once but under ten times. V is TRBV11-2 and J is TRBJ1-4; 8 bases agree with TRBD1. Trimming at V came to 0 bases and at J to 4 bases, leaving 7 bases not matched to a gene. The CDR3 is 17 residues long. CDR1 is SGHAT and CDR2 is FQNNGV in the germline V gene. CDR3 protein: CASSLERTGWSNEKLFF. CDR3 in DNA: TGTGCCAGCAGCTTAGAGCGGACAGGGTGGAGTAATGAAAAACTGTTTTTT.

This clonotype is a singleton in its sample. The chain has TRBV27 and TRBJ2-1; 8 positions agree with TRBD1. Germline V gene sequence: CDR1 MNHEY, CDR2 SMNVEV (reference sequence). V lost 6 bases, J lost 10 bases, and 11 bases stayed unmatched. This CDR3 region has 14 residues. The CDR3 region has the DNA TGTGCCAGCAGGCCACGACAGGGGTTAAACGAGCAGTTCTTC. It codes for CASRPRQGLNEQFF.

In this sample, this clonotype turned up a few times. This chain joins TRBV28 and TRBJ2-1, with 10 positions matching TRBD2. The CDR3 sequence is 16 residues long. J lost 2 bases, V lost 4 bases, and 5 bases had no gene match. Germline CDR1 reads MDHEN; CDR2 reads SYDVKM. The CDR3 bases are TGTGCCAGCAGTTGGGCGAGCGGGAGGGCCTACAATGAGCAGTTCTTC. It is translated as CASSWASGRAYNEQFF.

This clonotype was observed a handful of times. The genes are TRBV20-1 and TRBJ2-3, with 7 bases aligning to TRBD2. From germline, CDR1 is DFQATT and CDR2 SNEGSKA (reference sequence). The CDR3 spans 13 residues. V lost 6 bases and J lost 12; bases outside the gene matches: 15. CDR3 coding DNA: TGCAGTGCCCCCTGGCCCGAACTAGCGTCCCAGTATTTT. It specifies CSAPWPELASQYF.

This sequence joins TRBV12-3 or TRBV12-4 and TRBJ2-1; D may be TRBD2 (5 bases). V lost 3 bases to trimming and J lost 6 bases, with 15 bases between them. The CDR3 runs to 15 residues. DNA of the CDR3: TGTGCCAGCAGTTTTCGGACTCTCTACTTCAATGAGCAGTTCTTC. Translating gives CASSFRTLYFNEQFF.